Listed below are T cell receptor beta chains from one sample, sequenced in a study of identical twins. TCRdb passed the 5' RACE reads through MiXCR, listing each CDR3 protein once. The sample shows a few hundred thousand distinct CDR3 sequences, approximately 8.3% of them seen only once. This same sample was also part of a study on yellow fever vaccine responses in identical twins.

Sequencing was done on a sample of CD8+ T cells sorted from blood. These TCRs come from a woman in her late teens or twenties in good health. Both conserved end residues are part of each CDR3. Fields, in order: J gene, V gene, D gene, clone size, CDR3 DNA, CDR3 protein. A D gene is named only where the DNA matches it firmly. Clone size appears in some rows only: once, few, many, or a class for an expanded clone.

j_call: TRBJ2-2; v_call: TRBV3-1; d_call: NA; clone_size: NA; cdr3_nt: TGTGCCAGCAGCCACGGGAACACCGGGGAGCTGTTTTTT; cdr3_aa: CASSHGNTGELFF
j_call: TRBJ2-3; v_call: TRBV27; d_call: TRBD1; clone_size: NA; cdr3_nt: TGTGCCAGCAGTTTAATTCAGGGGGCAGATACGCAGTATTTT; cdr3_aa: CASSLIQGADTQYF
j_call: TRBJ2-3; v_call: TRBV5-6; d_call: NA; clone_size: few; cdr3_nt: TGTGCCAGCAGCTTGGCGGAGGGCGGGGAAAAGTATTTT; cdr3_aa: CASSLAEGGEKYF
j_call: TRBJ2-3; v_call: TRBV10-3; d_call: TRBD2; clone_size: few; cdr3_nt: TGTGCCATCAGTGAGTCATGGCTAGCGGGAGACACAGATACGCAGTATTTT; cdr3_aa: CAISESWLAGDTDTQYF
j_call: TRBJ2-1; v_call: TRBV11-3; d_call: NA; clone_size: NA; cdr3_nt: TGTGCCAGCAGCCTAGGACTCTTCAATGAGCAGTTCTTC; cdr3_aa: CASSLGLFNEQFF
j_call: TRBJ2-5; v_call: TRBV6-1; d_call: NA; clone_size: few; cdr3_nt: TGTGCCAGCAGTGAGAAGCCAGGGGTCTGGCAAGAGACCCAGTACTTC; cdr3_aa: CASSEKPGVWQETQYF
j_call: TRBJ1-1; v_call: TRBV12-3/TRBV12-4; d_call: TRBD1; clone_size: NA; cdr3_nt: TGTGCCAGCAGTATAAACAGGGGGGTCACTGAAGCTTTCTTT; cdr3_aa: CASSINRGVTEAFF
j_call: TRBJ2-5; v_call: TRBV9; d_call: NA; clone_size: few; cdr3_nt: TGTGCCAGCAGCGTCTCCGGGGGAGACCAAGAGACCCAGTACTTC; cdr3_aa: CASSVSGGDQETQYF
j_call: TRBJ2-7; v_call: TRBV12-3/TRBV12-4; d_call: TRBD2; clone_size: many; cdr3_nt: TGTGCCAGCACAGAACGGGGGGGGATCTACGAGCAGTACTTC; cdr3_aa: CASTERGGIYEQYF
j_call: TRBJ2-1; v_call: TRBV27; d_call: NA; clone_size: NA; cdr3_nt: TGTGCCAGCAGATCCTTTTTAGCCCCAATGGCCAATGAGCAGTTCTTC; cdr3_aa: CASRSFLAPMANEQFF
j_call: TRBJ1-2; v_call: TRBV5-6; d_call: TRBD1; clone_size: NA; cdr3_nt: TGTGCCAGCAGTTCCGCCGGGACAGGGTATGGCTACACCTTC; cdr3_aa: CASSSAGTGYGYTF
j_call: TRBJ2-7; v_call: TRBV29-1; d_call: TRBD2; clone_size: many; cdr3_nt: TGCAGCGTCGAGCTAGCGGGGGGGCCCGAGCAGTACTTC; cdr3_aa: CSVELAGGPEQYF
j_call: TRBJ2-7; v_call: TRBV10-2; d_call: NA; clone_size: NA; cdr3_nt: TGCGCCAGCAGTGAGGGACAGTCGCTAAGCGAGCAGTACTTC; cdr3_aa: CASSEGQSLSEQYF
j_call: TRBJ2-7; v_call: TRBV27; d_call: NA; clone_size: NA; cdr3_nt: TGTGCCAGCGGTCTTCTAACCTCCTACGAGCAGTACTTC; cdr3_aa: CASGLLTSYEQYF
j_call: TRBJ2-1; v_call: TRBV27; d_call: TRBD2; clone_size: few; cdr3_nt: TGTGCCAGCAGTTCCCCCCGGGGGGGCCGATACAATGAGCAGTTCTTC; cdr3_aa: CASSSPRGGRYNEQFF
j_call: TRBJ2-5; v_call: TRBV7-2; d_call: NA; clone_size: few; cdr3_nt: TGTGCCAGCAGCCGAAACCAGGGGGGGGAGACCCAGTACTTC; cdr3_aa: CASSRNQGGETQYF
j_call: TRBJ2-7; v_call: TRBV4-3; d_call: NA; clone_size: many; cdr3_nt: TGCGCCAGCAGCCAAGACCGCGAGGGGGGGGCCTACGAGCAGTACTTC; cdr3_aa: CASSQDREGGAYEQYF
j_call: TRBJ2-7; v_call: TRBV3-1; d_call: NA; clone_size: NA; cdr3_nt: TGTGCCAGCGGGCCAATCAGCCTGACCTACGAGCAGTACTTC; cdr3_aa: CASGPISLTYEQYF
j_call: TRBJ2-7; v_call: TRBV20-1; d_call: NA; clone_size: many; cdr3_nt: TGCAGTGCTAGAGATCTGGGAGACTCCTACGAGCAGTACTTC; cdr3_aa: CSARDLGDSYEQYF
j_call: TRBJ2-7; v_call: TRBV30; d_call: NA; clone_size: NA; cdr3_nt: TGTGCCTGGTACAGGGAGGGGGACTACGAGCAGTACTTC; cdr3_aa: CAWYREGDYEQYF
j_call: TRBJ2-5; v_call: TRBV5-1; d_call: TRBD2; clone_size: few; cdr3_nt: TGCGCCAGCAGCTTGGCAGTGGCGGGGGGTGTCCTGGAGACCCAGTACTTC; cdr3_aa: CASSLAVAGGVLETQYF
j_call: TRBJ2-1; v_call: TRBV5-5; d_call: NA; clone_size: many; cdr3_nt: TGTGCCACAGACTCCTACAATGAGCAGTTCTTC; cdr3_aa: CATDSYNEQFF
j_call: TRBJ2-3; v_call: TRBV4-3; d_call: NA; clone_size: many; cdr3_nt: TGCGCCAGCAGCCAAGACTCTGGGGGTATGGATACGCAGTATTTT; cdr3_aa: CASSQDSGGMDTQYF
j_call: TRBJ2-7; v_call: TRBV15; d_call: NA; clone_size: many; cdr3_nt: TGTGCCACCAGCCCCGACCGCTACGAGCAGTACTTC; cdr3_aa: CATSPDRYEQYF
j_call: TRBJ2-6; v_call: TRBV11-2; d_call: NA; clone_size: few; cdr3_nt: TGTGCCAGCAGCTTAGTTGCCGGCACCTCTGGGGCCAACGTCCTGACTTTC; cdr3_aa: CASSLVAGTSGANVLTF
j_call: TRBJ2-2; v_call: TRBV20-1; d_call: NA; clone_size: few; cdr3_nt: TGCAGTGCTAGAGCGGGACAAGCGAACACCGGGGAGCTGTTTTTT; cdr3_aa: CSARAGQANTGELFF
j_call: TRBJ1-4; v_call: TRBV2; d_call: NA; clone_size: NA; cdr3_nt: TGTGCCAGCAGTGACCTTTTCGCAACTAATGAAAAACTGTTTTTT; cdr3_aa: CASSDLFATNEKLFF
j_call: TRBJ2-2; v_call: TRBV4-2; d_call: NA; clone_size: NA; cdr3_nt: TGTGCCAGCAGCCAAGTCCCGGACATGAACACCGGGGAGCTGTTTTTT; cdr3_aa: CASSQVPDMNTGELFF
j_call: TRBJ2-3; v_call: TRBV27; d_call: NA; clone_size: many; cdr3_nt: TGTGCCAGCAGTCCATGGGTGGGCGGGAACACAGATACGCAGTATTTT; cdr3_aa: CASSPWVGGNTDTQYF
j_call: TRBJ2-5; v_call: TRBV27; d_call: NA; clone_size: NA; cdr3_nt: TGTGCCAGCAGTCTTATGGTGGGGCAGACAGAGACCCAGTACTTC; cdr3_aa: CASSLMVGQTETQYF
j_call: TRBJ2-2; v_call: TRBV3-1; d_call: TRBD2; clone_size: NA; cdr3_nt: TGTGCCAGCAGGCCAGGTCGGGACTACCCGAACACCGGGGAGCTGTTTTTT; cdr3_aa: CASRPGRDYPNTGELFF
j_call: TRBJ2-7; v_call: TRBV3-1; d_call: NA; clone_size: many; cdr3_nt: TGTGCCAGCAGCCAAGAAAGGGGTCCAGACCCCTACGAGCAGTACTTC; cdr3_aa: CASSQERGPDPYEQYF
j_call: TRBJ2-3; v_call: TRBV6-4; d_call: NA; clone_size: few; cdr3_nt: TGTGCCAGCAGTACCCCCGGGGGCAATATTAACGGACGACTCGTGGGAACAGATACGCAGTATTTT; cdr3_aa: CASSTPGGNINGRLVGTDTQYF
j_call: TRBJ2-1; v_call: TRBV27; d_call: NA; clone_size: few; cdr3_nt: TGTGCCAGCAGTTTATCGACCGGGTTGCTTAATGAGCAGTTCTTC; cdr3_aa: CASSLSTGLLNEQFF
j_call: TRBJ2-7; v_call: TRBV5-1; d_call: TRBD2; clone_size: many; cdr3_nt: TGCGCCAGCAGCTTGGAGGCTAGCGGGAGGCGATGGTACGAGCAGTACTTC; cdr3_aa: CASSLEASGRRWYEQYF
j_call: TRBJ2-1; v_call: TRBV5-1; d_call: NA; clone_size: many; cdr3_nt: TGCGCCAGCAGCTTGGTGTTCAACCTCAATGAGCAGTTCTTC; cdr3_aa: CASSLVFNLNEQFF
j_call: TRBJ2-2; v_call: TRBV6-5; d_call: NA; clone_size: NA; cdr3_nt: TGTGCCAGCAGTTACTCTTTTGGCGTTGGGAACTGGCCCGGGGAGCTGTTTTTT; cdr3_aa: CASSYSFGVGNWPGELFF
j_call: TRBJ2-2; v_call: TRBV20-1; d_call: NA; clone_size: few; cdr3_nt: TGCAGTGCTACGGACTATGCGAACACCGGGGAGCTGTTTTTT; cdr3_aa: CSATDYANTGELFF
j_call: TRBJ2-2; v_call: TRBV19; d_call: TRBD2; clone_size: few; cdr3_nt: TGTGCCAGCATCCGCGGGGGGTATACCGGGGAGCTGTTTTTT; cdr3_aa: CASIRGGYTGELFF
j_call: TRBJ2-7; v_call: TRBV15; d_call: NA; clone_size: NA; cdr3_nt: TGTGCCACCAGCAGAGATCGGGGGATGAACGAGCAGTACTTC; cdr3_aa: CATSRDRGMNEQYF
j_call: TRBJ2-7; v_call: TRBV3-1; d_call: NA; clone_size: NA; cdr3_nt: TGTGCCAGCAGCCACCCCCCCAGGTCGCGGGACACCTACGAGCAGTACTTC; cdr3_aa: CASSHPPRSRDTYEQYF
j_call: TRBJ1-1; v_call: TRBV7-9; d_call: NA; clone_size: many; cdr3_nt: TGTGCCAGCAGCCCTCAGACCATGAACACTGAAGCTTTCTTT; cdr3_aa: CASSPQTMNTEAFF
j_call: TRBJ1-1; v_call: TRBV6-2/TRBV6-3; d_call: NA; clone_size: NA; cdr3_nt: TGTGCCTGCAGTTCTCTTCTAACGGTAAACACTGAAGCTTTCTTT; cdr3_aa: CACSSLLTVNTEAFF
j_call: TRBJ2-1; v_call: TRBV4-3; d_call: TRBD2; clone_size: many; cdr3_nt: TGCGCCAGCAGCCAAGAGGCGGGACTAGCTGGTGAGCAGTTCTTC; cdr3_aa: CASSQEAGLAGEQFF
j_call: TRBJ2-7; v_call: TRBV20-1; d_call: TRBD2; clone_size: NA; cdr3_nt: TGCAGTGCTAGAGAGCTAGCGGGAGAAGTAGGCGAGCAGTACTTC; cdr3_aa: CSARELAGEVGEQYF